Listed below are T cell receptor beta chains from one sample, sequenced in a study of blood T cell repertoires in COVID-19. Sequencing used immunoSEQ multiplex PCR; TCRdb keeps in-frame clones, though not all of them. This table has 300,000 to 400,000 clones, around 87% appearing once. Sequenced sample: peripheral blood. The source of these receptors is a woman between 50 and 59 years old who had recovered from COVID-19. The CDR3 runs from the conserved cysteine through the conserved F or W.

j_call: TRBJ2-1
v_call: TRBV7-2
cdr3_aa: CASSWAPGNEQFF

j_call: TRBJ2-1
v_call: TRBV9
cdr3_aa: CASSPGLAGVNEQFF

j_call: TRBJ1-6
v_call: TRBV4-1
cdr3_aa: CASSQDLLNSPLHF

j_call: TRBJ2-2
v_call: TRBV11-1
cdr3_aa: CASSISGGNTGELFF

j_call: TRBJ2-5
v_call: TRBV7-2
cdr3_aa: CASSAGYGALETQYF

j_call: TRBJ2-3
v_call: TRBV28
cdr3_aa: CASTTIQDFGTDTQYF

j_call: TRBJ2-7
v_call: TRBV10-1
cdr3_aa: CASSARAEWDKQYF

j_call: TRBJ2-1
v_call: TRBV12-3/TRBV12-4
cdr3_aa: CASVWGATGEQFF

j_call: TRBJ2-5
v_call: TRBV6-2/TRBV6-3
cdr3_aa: CASSYREIETQYF

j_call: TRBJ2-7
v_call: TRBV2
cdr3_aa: CASSATRTGDNEQYF

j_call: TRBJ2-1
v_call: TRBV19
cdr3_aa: CASSKAFRGIVSSYNEQFF

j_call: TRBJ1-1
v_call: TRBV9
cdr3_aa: CASSVEAGIPAEAFF

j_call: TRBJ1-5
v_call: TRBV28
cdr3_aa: CASRLGQVNQPQHF

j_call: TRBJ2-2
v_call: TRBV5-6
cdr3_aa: CASSHRSAFEDTGELFF

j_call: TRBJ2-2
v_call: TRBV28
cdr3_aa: CASSGGNTGELFF

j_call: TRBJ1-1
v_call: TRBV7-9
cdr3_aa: CASSPTTTQGNTEAFF

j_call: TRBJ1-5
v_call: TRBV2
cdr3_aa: CASSSTGVGNQPQHF

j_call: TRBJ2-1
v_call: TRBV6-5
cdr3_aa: CASSSGTGGREQFF

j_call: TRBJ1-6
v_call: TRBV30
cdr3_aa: CAWRSRNSPLHF

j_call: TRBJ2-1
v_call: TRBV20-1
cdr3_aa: CSARDSNHQFF

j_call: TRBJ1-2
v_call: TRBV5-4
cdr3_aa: CASSFLERDMGGYTF

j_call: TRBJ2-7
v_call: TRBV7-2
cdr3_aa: CASSLAGFGTYEQYF

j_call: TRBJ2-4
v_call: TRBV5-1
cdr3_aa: CASSLLPLAGGNIQYF

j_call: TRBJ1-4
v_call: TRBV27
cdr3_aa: CASSPIRDRTNEKLFF

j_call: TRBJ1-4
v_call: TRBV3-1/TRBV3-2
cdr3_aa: CASSRFIGNEKLFF